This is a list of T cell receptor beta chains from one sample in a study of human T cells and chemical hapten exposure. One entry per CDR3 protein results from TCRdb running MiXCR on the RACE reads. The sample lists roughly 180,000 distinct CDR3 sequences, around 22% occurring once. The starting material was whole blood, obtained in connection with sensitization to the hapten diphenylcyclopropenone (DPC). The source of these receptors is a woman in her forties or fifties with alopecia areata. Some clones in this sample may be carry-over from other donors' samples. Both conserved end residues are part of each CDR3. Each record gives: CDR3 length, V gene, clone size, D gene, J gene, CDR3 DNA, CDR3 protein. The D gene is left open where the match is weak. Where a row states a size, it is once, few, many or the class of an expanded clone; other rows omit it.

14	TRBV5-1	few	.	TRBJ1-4	TGCGCCAGCAGCCCCGGACATGGGGACGAAAAACTGTTTTTT	CASSPGHGDEKLFF
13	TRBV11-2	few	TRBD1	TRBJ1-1	TGTGCCAGCAGCTTTGACAGGGGCACTGAAGCTTTCTTT	CASSFDRGTEAFF
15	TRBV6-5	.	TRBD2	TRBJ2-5	TGTGCCAGCAGGAGAACTAGCGGGAGGATGGAGACCCAGTACTTC	CASRRTSGRMETQYF
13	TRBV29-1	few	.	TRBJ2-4	TGCAGCGTAGGCCTGGGGGGCTCAGACATTCAGTACTTC	CSVGLGGSDIQYF
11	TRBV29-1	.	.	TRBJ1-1	TGCAGCGTTGATTGGCAGCTTGAAGCTTTCTTT	CSVDWQLEAFF
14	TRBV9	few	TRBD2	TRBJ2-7	TGTGCCAGCAGTTCTCTAGCGGGAGATAATGAGCAGTACTTC	CASSSLAGDNEQYF
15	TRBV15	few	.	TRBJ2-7	TGTGCCACCAGCAGAGATCGAGGCGGGTCCTACGAGCAGTACTTC	CATSRDRGGSYEQYF
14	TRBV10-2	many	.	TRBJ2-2	TGCGCCAGCTTCGGAGGGCCGGTACCCGGGGAGCTGTTTTTT	CASFGGPVPGELFF
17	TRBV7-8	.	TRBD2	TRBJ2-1	TGTGCCAGCAGCTTAGCCGGAGGGACTAGCGGGAAAAATGAGCAGTTCTTC	CASSLAGGTSGKNEQFF
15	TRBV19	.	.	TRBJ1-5	TGTGCCAGTAGTATGGGCGCAGTTAGCAATCAGCCCCAGCATTTT	CASSMGAVSNQPQHF
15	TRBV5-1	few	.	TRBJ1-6	TGCGCCAGCAGCACCCAGACGGGTGGTAGTTCACCCCTCCACTTT	CASSTQTGGSSPLHF
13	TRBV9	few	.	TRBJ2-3	TGTGCCAGCAGCGTGGAGGGGGCTCGCACGCAGTATTTT	CASSVEGARTQYF
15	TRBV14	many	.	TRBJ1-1	TGTGCCAGCAGCCAAGAGGGTCCGGCTTCAACTGAAGCTTTCTTT	CASSQEGPASTEAFF
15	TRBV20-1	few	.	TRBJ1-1	TGCAGTGCTAGAGATCGGGCCAGGAAGGGAACTGAAGCTTTCTTT	CSARDRARKGTEAFF
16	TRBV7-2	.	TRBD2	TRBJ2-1	TGTGCCAGCAGCGTCACGGGACTAGCGGCCTACAATGAGCAGTTCTTC	CASSVTGLAAYNEQFF
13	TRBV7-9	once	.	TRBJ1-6	TGTGCCAGCAGCCTTATGGCCGGCTCACCCCTCCACTTT	CASSLMAGSPLHF
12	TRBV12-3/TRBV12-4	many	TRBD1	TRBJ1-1	TGTGCCAGCTTCCCGGGACAGGGCAAAGCTTTCTTT	CASFPGQGKAFF
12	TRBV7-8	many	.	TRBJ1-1	TGTGCCAGCAGGGGGCGGGAGGCTGAAGCTTTCTTT	CASRGREAEAFF
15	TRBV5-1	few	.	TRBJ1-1	TGCGCCAGCAGCTTGGAAGGGCGCAAGGACACTGAAGCTTTCTTT	CASSLEGRKDTEAFF
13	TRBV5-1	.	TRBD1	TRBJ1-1	TGCGCCAGCAGCCCGGGACAGGAAAGCGTAGCTTTCTTT	CASSPGQESVAFF
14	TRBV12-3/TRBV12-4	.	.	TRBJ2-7	TGTGCCAGCAGTTTGGAGGTTAGGACCTACGAGCAGTACTTC	CASSLEVRTYEQYF
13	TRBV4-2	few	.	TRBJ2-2	TGTGCCAGCAGCGCAAAGGGGTCCGGGGAGCTGTTTTTT	CASSAKGSGELFF
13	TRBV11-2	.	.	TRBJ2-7	TGTGCCAGCAACGCAGGGGGCGGGGGGGAGCAGTACTTC	CASNAGGGGEQYF
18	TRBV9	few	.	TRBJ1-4	TGTGCCAGCAGCCCGTCGGTGGGGACCGGATTAATAGGTGAAAAACTGTTTTTT	CASSPSVGTGLIGEKLFF
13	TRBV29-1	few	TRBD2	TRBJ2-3	TGCAGCGTTGAACCAGCGGGAGCGGATACGCAGTATTTT	CSVEPAGADTQYF
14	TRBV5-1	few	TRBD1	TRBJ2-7	TGCGCCAGCAGCCAAGGGGGCCTGCGGGACGAGCAGTACTTC	CASSQGGLRDEQYF
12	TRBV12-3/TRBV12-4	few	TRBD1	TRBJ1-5	TGTGCCAGCAGTTCGGGACAGCGGCTCCAGCATTTT	CASSSGQRLQHF
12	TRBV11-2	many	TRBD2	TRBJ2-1	TGTGCCAGCAGCTTCCCAGCGGGGGAGCAGTTCTTC	CASSFPAGEQFF
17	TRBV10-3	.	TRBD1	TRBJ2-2	TGTGCCATCAGTCCCGGGACAGGGGGCGCGGGCACCGGGGAGCTGTTTTTT	CAISPGTGGAGTGELFF
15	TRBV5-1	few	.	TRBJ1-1	TGCGCCAGCAGCTGGAGGGGCGGGAAGGACACTGAAGCTTTCTTT	CASSWRGGKDTEAFF
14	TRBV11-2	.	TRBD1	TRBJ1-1	TGTGCCAGCAGTATCTCAGGGGGCGGCACTGAAGCTTTCTTT	CASSISGGGTEAFF
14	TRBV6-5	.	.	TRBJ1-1	TGTGCCAGCATCAACCCAGGAGTTCGGACTGAAGCTTTCTTT	CASINPGVRTEAFF
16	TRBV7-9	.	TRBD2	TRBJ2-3	TGTGCCAGCACCTTAACTAGCGGGAAATATCGAGATACGCAGTATTTT	CASTLTSGKYRDTQYF
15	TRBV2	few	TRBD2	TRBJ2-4	TGTGCCACCAGGACTAGCGGGAGAACTGAAAACATTCAGTACTTC	CATRTSGRTENIQYF
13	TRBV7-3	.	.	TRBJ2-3	TGTGCCAGCAGCTTATCTGGTCGCGGGTCGCAGTATTTT	CASSLSGRGSQYF